This is a list of T cell receptor beta chains from one sample in a study of early T cells in non-severe SARS-CoV-2 infection. TCRdb independently ran MiXCR on the 5' RACE reads; one entry per CDR3 protein. This table has approximately 84,000 distinct CDR3 sequences, about 13% appearing once. Material for sequencing was whole blood. Source of these receptors: an adult who was a healthcare worker with PCR-confirmed SARS-CoV-2 infection or an uninfected control (not recorded which). Both conserved end residues are part of each CDR3. D genes are given only for firm matches. Only part of the rows carry a size: once, few, many, or a class if the clone is expanded.

abundance | j_gene | d_gene | v_gene | CDR3nt | CDR3aa
- | TRBJ1-6 | - | TRBV7-2 | TGTGCCAGCAGCTACTTCAAGGGTAATTCACCCCTCCACTTT | CASSYFKGNSPLHF
- | TRBJ2-1 | - | TRBV29-1 | TGCAGCGCCCCCCGGGAGACAGGGAGCTATGAGCAGTTCTTC | CSAPRETGSYEQFF
many | TRBJ1-3 | - | TRBV20-1 | TGCAGTGCTAGGGCTACTGGAGGTGGAAACACCATATATTTT | CSARATGGGNTIYF
few | TRBJ2-1 | TRBD2 | TRBV6-1 | TGTGCCAGCAGTGGCCGACTAGCGGGGAGGTACAATGAGCAGTTCTTC | CASSGRLAGRYNEQFF
- | TRBJ2-1 | TRBD2 | TRBV24-1 | TGTGCCACCAGTGTCACGACTAGCCCCTCCTCGGATGAGCAGTTCTTC | CATSVTTSPSSDEQFF
many | TRBJ2-6 | - | TRBV5-1 | TGCGCCAGCAGCTTGGTACGGAGAAACTCTGGGGCCAACGTCCTGACTTTC | CASSLVRRNSGANVLTF
many | TRBJ2-7 | - | TRBV4-1 | TGCGCCAGCGCCCGACAGGCCGAATACGAGCAGTACTTC | CASARQAEYEQYF
- | TRBJ2-2 | - | TRBV7-3 | TGTGCCAGCAGCATAGGGTCTCTAGTTCCCGGGGAGCTGTTTTTT | CASSIGSLVPGELFF
few | TRBJ2-5 | - | TRBV5-4 | TGTGCCAGCAGCTTGGGGGGTCGGTACCAAGAGACCCAGTACTTC | CASSLGGRYQETQYF
- | TRBJ1-2 | - | TRBV9 | TGTGCCAGCAGCCCCACCCCGGGGGCAGGAGGCTATGGCTACACCTTC | CASSPTPGAGGYGYTF
few | TRBJ2-7 | - | TRBV4-1 | TGCGCCAGCAGCCAGGCCTCGGATCTTTACGAGCAGTACTTC | CASSQASDLYEQYF
few | TRBJ2-1 | TRBD2 | TRBV24-1 | TGTGCCACCAGTGACGGCGGGGGGGCTTACAATGAGCAGTTCTTC | CATSDGGGAYNEQFF
- | TRBJ2-5 | - | TRBV14 | TGTGCCAGCAGCCGCGCGTACCAAGAGACCCAGTACTTC | CASSRAYQETQYF
few | TRBJ2-3 | TRBD2 | TRBV9 | TGTGCCAGCAGCGTGGCAGCGGGAGTTGTAACAGATACGCAGTATTTT | CASSVAAGVVTDTQYF
- | TRBJ1-5 | - | TRBV12-3/TRBV12-4 | TGTGCCAGCAGTTTAGGTGGTGGAATCAAGCCCCAGCATTTT | CASSLGGGIKPQHF
- | TRBJ2-1 | - | TRBV11-3 | TGTGCCAGCAGCTTCGAGGGAGGCCCCTACAATGAGCAGTTCTTC | CASSFEGGPYNEQFF
- | TRBJ2-1 | - | TRBV21-1 | TGTGCCAGCAGCAAAGGATGGCGAGTCTACAATGAGCAGTTCTTC | CASSKGWRVYNEQFF
once | TRBJ1-5 | - | TRBV2 | TGTGCCAGCAGTCTTCGTGCAGGGCCAAATCAGCCCCAGCATTTT | CASSLRAGPNQPQHF
- | TRBJ2-5 | TRBD2 | TRBV20-1 | TGCAGTGCTAGGCCCGAGACTAGCAGGGAGACCCAGTACTTC | CSARPETSRETQYF
many | TRBJ1-6 | - | TRBV6-5 | TGTGCCAGCAGTTACACGACAGCTTATAATTCACCCCTCCACTTT | CASSYTTAYNSPLHF
- | TRBJ2-6 | - | TRBV7-6 | TGTGCCAGCAGCTTAGCGCACGGGGCCGGGGCCAACGTCCTGACTTTC | CASSLAHGAGANVLTF
many | TRBJ2-5 | TRBD2 | TRBV10-3 | TGTGCCACCTCACTAGCGGGATACCAAGAGACCCAGTACTTC | CATSLAGYQETQYF